The present T cell receptor beta chain was sequenced within a study of memory CD4+ T cells and cytomegalovirus serostatus. Study-level background: Donors were healthy Belgian adults, 9 or 10 CMV seropositive and 24 seronegative.

The sort gate was single viable CD3+CD4+CD8-CD45RO+ cells for memory CD4+ T cells. Per the original data handling: After removing out-of-frame reads, around 2.2 million distinct TCRbeta sequences remained. The repertoire was sequenced with immunoSEQ multiplex PCR; TCRdb's copy has only in-frame clones and lacks some. The D gene and trimming were derived from the DNA, and the V and J assignments and clone size from that table. Of some 46,000 clones listed, 60% to 85% were seen once; the top ten hold about 0.6%. Germline CDR1 reads SGHAT; CDR2 reads FQDESV (reference sequence). The CDR3 is 14 amino acids. With 2 bases removed from V and 1 base from J, the gap between germline ends came to 3 bases.

Sequenced sample: memory CD4+ T cells from blood. The TCR was taken from an adult in good health and CMV-seronegative. The chain carries TRBV11-1 and TRBJ2-6; D gene uncertain. CDR3 in amino acids: CASSLLSGANVLTF. The DNA for the CDR3 is TGTGCCAGCAGCTTACTATCTGGGGCCAACGTCCTGACTTTC.